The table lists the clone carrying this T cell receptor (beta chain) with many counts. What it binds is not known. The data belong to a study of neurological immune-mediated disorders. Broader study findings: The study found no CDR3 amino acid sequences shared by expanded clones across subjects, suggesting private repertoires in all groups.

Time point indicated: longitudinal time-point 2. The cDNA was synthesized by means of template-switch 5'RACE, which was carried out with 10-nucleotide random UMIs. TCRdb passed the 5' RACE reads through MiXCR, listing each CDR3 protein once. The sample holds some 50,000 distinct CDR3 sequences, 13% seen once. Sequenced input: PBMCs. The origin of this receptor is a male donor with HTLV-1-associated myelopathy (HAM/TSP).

CDR3 region: CASSPASTDTQYF. CDR3 DNA: TGTGCCAGCTCACCAGCTAGCACAGATACGCAGTATTTT. The chain combines TRBV18 with TRBJ2-3, with D uncertain. Per the germline V gene, CDR1 is KGHSH and CDR2 is LQKENI. There are 13 residues in the CDR3. V was clipped by 2 bases and J by 0 bases, with 3 bases between them.